This T cell receptor beta chain was identified during a study of post-analysis software for immune sequencing data. CDR1 SEHNR and CDR2 FQNEAQ come from the germline V gene (reference sequence). This CDR3 is 15 amino acids long. V shed 4 bases, J shed 3 bases, and the junction held 7 bases outside the gene matches. Libraries were made from TCR beta cDNA, and they carried unique molecular identifiers. TCRdb itself ran the PCR reads through MiXCR, one entry per CDR3 protein. Here the sample spans 650,000 to 850,000 distinct CDR3 sequences, roughly 46% being singletons. About this clonotype itself: Its specificity is unknown.

Study findings and constraints: TRBV segments more frequent in patients than in controls numbered about five and included TRBV5-6, TRBV5-1 and TRBV20-1.

The clonotype originates from a girl aged 10 to 17 with multiple sclerosis. This chain connects TRBV7-9 to TRBJ1-2; 8 bases are a match to TRBD1. Source material: blood. CDR3 coding DNA: TGTGCCAGCAGCTCGACGGACAGGGTTGACTATGGCTACACCTTC. Residues: CASSSTDRVDYGYTF.